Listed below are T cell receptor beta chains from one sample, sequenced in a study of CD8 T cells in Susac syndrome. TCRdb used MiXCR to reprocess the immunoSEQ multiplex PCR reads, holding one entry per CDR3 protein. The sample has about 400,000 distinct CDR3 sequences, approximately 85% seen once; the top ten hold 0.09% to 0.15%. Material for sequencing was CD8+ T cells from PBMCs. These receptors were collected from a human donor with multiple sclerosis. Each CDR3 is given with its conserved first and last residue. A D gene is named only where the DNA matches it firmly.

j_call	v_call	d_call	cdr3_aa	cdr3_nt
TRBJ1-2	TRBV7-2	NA	CASSHYEGTSHGYTF	TGTGCCAGCAGCCATTATGAAGGGACTTCCCATGGCTACACCTTC
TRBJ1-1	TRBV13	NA	CASSPEGGNTEAFF	TGTGCCAGCAGCCCTGAGGGCGGGAACACTGAAGCTTTCTTT
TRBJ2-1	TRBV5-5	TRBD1	CASSPGQGASDEQFF	TGTGCCAGCAGCCCAGGACAGGGGGCGTCGGATGAGCAGTTCTTC
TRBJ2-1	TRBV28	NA	CASSLWREGSYNEQFF	TGTGCCAGCAGTTTATGGCGGGAAGGCTCCTACAATGAGCAGTTCTTC
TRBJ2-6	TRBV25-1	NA	CASSELSITGSSGANVLTF	TGTGCCAGCAGTGAATTGTCGATAACTGGTAGCTCTGGGGCCAACGTCCTGACTTTC
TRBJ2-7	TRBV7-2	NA	CASSLDLQTYEQYF	TGTGCCAGCAGCTTAGATTTACAGACCTACGAGCAGTACTTC
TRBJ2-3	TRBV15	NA	CATARGTDTQYF	TGTGCCACCGCCAGAGGCACAGATACGCAGTATTTT
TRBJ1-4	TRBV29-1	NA	CSVRGGATNEKLFF	TGCAGCGTCCGCGGGGGAGCAACTAATGAAAAACTGTTTTTT
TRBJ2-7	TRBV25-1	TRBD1	CASSERDRPYEQYF	TGTGCCAGCAGTGAAAGGGACAGGCCCTACGAGCAGTACTTC
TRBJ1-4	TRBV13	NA	CASSFGGGSRSREKLFF	TGTGCCAGCAGCTTCGGTGGGGGAAGTAGGTCGCGGGAAAAACTGTTTTTT